A single T cell receptor beta chain is shown here with its context. The antigen is undetermined. This sample is drawn from a study of T-cell reconstitution after alpha-beta-depleted transplantation in children. Overall study findings and caveats: From surviving recipient T cells and thymic progenitors came the high day-60 TCRbeta diversity observed in some patients.

Using unique molecular identifiers, the investigators prepared the TCRbeta library. In TCRdb, the PCR reads were re-called with MiXCR into one record per CDR3 protein. The table records fewer than 700,000 distinct CDR3 sequences, 13% of them present only once. This sequence originates from a male patient between 10 and 17 years old who had a stem cell transplant for acute myeloid leukemia, so the T cells may come from the graft donor. This sample comprised PBMCs, mostly from graft donor cells, obtained 360 days after TCRalphabeta/CD19-depleted stem cell transplant.

The CDR3: CASTIRQGRGNQPQHF. The CDR3 bases are TGTGCCAGCACCATACGACAGGGGAGGGGCAATCAGCCCCAGCATTTT. This chain uses TRBV12-3 or TRBV12-4 with TRBJ1-5; 8 bases fit TRBD1. The ends lost 7 bases at V and 2 bases at J; junction bases unmatched: 10. The CDR3 sequence is 16 residues long.